This T cell receptor (beta chain) was identified in a study of T cells in Graves' hyperthyroidism and ophthalmopathy. The sample holds many counts of this clonotype. Amplified regions were TCR beta CDR3 sequences from RNA transcripts. Carried out on the TCR CDR3, a first-round RT-PCR used the HTBI primer set. Using its own MiXCR run on the multiplex PCR reads, TCRdb lists one record per CDR3 protein. The table lists 410,000 or so distinct CDR3 sequences, around 15% of them singletons. The V end lost 4 bases, the J end lost 1 base, and 11 bases lay between the germline ends. This CDR3 has 14 amino acids. Germline V lookup: CDR1 SGHNT, CDR2 YYREEE (reference sequence). Active moderate-to-severe ophthalmopathy, Clinical Activity Score at least 3, NOSPECS at least 4, under 3 months' duration.

The chain employs TRBV5-4 and TRBJ1-1, with D uncertain. The sequenced sample consisted of blood. This TCR was sampled from a man aged 18 to 29 with Graves' ophthalmopathy. This CDR3 reads CASSHGSPNTEAFF. Written as DNA, the CDR3 is TGTGCCAGCAGCCACGGCTCCCCGAACACTGAAGCTTTCTTT.